The source of this T cell receptor beta chain is a study of cytomegalovirus exposure and HLA in healthy donors. PCR amplification relied on 60 Vbeta primers (plus 13 Jbeta primers). Assay: immunoSEQ multiplex PCR; the TCRdb copy retains only in-frame clones and omits some. The profile covers approximately 160,000 clones, with roughly two thirds appearing a single time and about 2.9% taken by the ten largest. CDR1 is SGHRS, CDR2 YFSETQ, per germline. The CDR3 contains 17 residues. The V gene lost 4 bases and the J gene lost 2 bases, with 22 bases spanning the gap. Findings and limits, study-wide: Rarity characterized most TCR sequences, yet some public TCRs appeared in many donors.

The table lists this clone with a count of one. The antigen is unknown. Sequencing was done on a sample of PBMCs. This sequence was found in a woman in her thirties or forties in good health and CMV-seropositive. The chain links TRBV5-1 to TRBJ2-7; D is undetermined. DNA for the CDR3: TGCGCCAGCAGCCTATATCTAAGCCTGGGCGATACCTACGAGCAGTACTTC. Translating it yields CASSLYLSLGDTYEQYF.